This entry lists 4 T cell receptor beta chains sequenced from one sample in a study of cytomegalovirus exposure and HLA in healthy donors. Use of 60 Vbeta and 13 Jbeta primers characterized the PCR. Here immunoSEQ multiplex PCR was the method, and the copy in TCRdb shows in-frame clones only, minus some. Here the sample spans under 200,000 clones, around 85% being singletons. Sequenced input: PBMCs. These receptors all come from a man aged 45-65 years in good health and CMV-seronegative.

The chain combines TRBV9 with TRBJ2-2; 8 positions agree with TRBD1. Germline CDR1 SGDLS, CDR2 YYNGEE. V was pared by 3 bases and J by 5 bases, with 12 bases of the junction left unmatched. The CDR3 runs to 17 residues. CDR3 nucleotides: TGTGCCAGCAGCGCCGAAGCGCAGGGGGCTTGGACCGGGGAGCTGTTTTTT. As protein: CASSAEAQGAWTGELFF. Complete variable domain (other parts from reference TRBV9 and TRBJ2-2): DSGVTQTPKHLITATGQRVTLRCSPRSGDLSVYWYQQSLDQGLQFLIQYYNGEERAKGNILERFSAQQFPDLHSELNLSSLELGDSALYFCASSAEAQGAWTGELFFGEGSRLTVL.

This clone was recorded a few times. The chain uses TRBV4-3 and TRBJ1-2; D is unclear. There are 14 residues in the CDR3. The germline CDR1 and CDR2 sequences are LGHNA and YSLEER. Trimming took 0 bases from V and 8 from J, leaving 13 bases between them. CDR3 amino acids: CASSQERHLGGYTF. The CDR3 nucleotides read TGCGCCAGCAGCCAAGAGAGACATCTCGGAGGCTACACCTTC.

This clone occurred a few times. The chain is built from TRBV30 and TRBJ2-7, with D maybe TRBD2 (6 bases). CDR1 is GTSNPN, CDR2 SVGIG, per germline (reference sequence). The V end was cut by 5 bases, the J end by 3 bases, with 8 bases between. The length of the CDR3 is 11 residues. CDR3 sequence (DNA): TGTGCCTGGGGGAGGAACTACGAGCAGTACTTC. This gives the protein CAWGRNYEQYF.

CDR3: CASSLGQGSNSPLHF. CDR3 DNA sequence: TGCGCCAGCAGCCTAGGACAGGGGAGCAACTCACCCCTCCACTTT. V gene TRBV4-1 combines with J gene TRBJ1-6, with 9 bases aligning to TRBD1. The CDR3 covers 15 residues. CDR1 is MGHRA, CDR2 YSYEKL, per germline. The V gene end was trimmed by 4 bases and the J gene end by 10 bases; junction bases not matched to a gene: 8.